This TCR beta chain was identified in a study of shared clonotypes between healthy human individuals. The data were produced by immunoSEQ multiplex PCR, yet TCRdb's version contains in-frame clones alone and is incomplete. This sample has about 2 million clones, with roughly 94% found just once. CD8 cells classed as naive were CD45RO-negative and positively selected for CCR7, excluding terminally differentiated effector memory CD45RA+ cells. Germline CDR1 is ENHRY and CDR2 is SYGVKD. The CDR3 is 14 amino acids. V was clipped by 3 bases and J by 5 bases; unmatched bases: 4. The chain joins TRBV10-3 to TRBJ2-1, with 7 bases that match TRBD1. Sequenced material: naive CD8+ T cells sorted from blood. The receptor comes from a man aged 18-30 years in good health. The CDR3: CAISDVQGHNEQFF. Written as DNA, the CDR3 is TGTGCCATCAGTGACGTACAGGGGCACAATGAGCAGTTCTTC.